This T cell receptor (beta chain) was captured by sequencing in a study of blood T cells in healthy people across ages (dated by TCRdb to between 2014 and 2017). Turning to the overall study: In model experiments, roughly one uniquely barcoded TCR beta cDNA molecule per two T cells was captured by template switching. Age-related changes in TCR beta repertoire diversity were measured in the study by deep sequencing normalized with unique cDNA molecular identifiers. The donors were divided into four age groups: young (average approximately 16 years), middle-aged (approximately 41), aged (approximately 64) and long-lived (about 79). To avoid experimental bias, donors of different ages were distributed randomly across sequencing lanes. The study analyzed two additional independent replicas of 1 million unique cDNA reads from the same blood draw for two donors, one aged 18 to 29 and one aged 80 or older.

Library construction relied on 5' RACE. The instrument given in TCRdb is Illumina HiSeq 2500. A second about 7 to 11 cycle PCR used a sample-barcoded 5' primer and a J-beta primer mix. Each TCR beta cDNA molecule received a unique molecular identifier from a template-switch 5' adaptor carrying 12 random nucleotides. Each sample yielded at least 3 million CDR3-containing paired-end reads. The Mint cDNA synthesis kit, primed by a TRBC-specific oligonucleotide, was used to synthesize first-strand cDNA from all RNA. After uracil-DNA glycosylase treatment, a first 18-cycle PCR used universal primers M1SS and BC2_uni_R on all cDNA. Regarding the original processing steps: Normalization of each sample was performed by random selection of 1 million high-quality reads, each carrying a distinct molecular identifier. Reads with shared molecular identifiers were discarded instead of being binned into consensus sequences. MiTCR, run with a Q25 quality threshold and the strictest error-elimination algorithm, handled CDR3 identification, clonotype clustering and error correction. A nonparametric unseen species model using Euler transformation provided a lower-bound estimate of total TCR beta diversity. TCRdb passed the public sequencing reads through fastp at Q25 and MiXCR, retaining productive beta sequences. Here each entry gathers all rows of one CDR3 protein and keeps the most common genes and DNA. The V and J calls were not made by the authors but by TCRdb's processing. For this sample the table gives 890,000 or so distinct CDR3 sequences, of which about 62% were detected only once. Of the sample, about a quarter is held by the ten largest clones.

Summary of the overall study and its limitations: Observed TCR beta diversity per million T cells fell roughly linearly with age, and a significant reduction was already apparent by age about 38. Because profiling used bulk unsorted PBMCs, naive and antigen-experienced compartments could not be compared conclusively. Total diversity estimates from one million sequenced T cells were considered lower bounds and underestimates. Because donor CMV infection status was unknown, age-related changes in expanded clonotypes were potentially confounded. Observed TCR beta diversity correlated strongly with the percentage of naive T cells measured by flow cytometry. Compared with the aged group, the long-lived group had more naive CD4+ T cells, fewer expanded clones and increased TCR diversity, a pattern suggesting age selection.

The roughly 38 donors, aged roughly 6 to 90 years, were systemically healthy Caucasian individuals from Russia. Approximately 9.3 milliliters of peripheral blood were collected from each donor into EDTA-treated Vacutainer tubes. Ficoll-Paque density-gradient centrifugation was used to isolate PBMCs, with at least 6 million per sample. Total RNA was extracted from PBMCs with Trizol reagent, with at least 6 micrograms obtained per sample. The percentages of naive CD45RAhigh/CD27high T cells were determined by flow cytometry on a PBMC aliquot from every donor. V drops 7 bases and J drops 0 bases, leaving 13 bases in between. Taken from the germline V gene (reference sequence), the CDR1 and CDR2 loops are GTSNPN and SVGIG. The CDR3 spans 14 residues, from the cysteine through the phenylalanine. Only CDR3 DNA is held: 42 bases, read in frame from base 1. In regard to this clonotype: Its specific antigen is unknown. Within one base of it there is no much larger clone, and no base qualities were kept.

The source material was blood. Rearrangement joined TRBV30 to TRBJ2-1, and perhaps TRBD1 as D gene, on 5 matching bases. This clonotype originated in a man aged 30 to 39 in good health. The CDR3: CAYHRQSSYNEQFF. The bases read TGTGCCTACCACCGACAGAGCTCCTACAATGAGCAGTTCTTC. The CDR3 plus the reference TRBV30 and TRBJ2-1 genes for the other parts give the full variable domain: SQTIHQWPATLVQPVGSPLSLECTVEGTSNPNLYWYRQAAGRGLQLLFYSVGIGQISSEVPQNLSASRPQDRQFILSSKKLLLSDSGFYLCAYHRQSSYNEQFFGPGTRLTVL.